The following is a T cell receptor (beta chain) sequence with its context. The specificity of this receptor is unknown. No base qualities exist here, and no much larger clone lies one base off it. This record comes from a study of blood T cells in healthy people across ages (dated by TCRdb to between 2015 and 2017). Describing the broader study: In model experiments, template switching captured roughly one uniquely barcoded TCR beta cDNA molecule for every two T cells. Using deep sequencing normalized with unique cDNA molecular identifiers, the study measured how TCR beta repertoire diversity changes with age. Using the same blood draw, the study looked at two additional independent replicas of 1 million unique cDNA reads for two donors, one aged 18 to 30 and the other aged 80 or older. The donors were divided into four age groups: young (average 16 years), middle-aged (roughly 42), aged (approximately 62) and long-lived (nearly 85). Donors of different ages were randomly distributed across sequencing lanes to avoid experimental bias. Findings and caveats that apply to the study as a whole: Total diversity estimates from one million sequenced T cells were considered lower bounds and underestimates. Because profiling used bulk unsorted PBMCs, naive and antigen-experienced compartments could not be compared conclusively. Compared with the aged group, the long-lived group had more naive CD4+ T cells, fewer expanded clones and increased TCR diversity, a pattern suggesting age selection. Because the CMV infection status of the donors was unknown, age-related changes in expanded clonotypes may potentially have been confounded. A strong correlation was found between observed TCR beta diversity and the percentage of naive T cells measured by flow cytometry. Observed TCR beta diversity per million T cells fell roughly linearly with age, and a significant reduction was already apparent by age approximately 41.

Inclusive of the bounding cysteine and phenylalanine, the CDR3 is 16 residues long. The only DNA kept is the CDR3, 48 bases in frame from the first base. CDR1 and CDR2, per the germline V gene, are MGHDK and SYGVNS. V is clipped by 2 bases and J by 2 bases, and the sequence between their germline boundaries is 13 bases long. Library preparation employed 5' RACE. A second roughly 6 to 12 cycle PCR used a sample-barcoded 5' primer and a J-beta primer mix. A template-switch 5' adaptor carrying 12 random nucleotides introduced a unique molecular identifier onto each TCR beta cDNA molecule. At least 2.5 million CDR3-containing paired-end reads were obtained from each sample. First-strand cDNA was synthesized from all RNA with the Mint cDNA synthesis kit, primed by a TRBC-specific oligonucleotide. After uracil-DNA glycosylase treatment, a first 18-cycle PCR used universal primers M1SS and BC2_uni_R on all cDNA. The authors' analysis ran thus. Normalization of each sample was performed by random selection of 1 million high-quality reads, each carrying a distinct molecular identifier. Instead of being binned into consensus sequences, reads with shared molecular identifiers were discarded. CDR3 identification, clonotype clustering and error correction used MiTCR with a Q25 quality threshold and the strictest error-elimination algorithm. A nonparametric unseen species model with Euler transformation was used to estimate a lower bound on total TCR beta diversity. The public reads were run again by TCRdb, first through fastp at Q25 and then through MiXCR, and only productive beta chains were kept. Each entry merges the rows of one CDR3 protein and shows their most common DNA and genes. The V and J calls shown here were made by TCRdb, not taken from the authors' results. The sample yields 1,800,000 or so distinct CDR3 sequences; 30% to 40% were counted once. Of the sample, more than 20% falls within the top ten clones.

Donors were around 37 systemically healthy Caucasian individuals from Russia aged 6 to 90 years. Approximately 9.7 milliliters of peripheral blood were drawn from each donor into EDTA-treated Vacutainer tubes. Ficoll-Paque density-gradient centrifugation was used to isolate PBMCs, with at least 6.5 million obtained per sample. Trizol reagent was used to extract total RNA from PBMCs, with at least 5.5 micrograms per sample. For every donor, flow cytometry on a PBMC aliquot measured the percentage of naive CD45RAhigh/CD27high T cells. The sequenced sample consisted of blood. This sequence originates from a human donor in good health. The sequence links TRBV25-1 to TRBJ2-1; TRBD2 might be the D gene, on 7 matching bases. Read as DNA, the sequence is TGTGCCAGCAGTGAAGACAAGGGGGGGACCTACAATGAGCAGTTCTTC. Its translation is CASSEDKGGTYNEQFF.